This T cell receptor (beta chain) came from a study of shared clonotypes between healthy human individuals. Overall study findings and caveats: Clonotypes shared by all four donors outscored non-shared clonotypes in generation probability.

To note about this clone: Its target is unknown.

The assay was immunoSEQ multiplex PCR, and TCRdb's table has in-frame clones only and misses some. The sample records over 2 million clones, 90% to 95% being singletons. This TCR derives from a man younger than 35 in good health. The sequenced sample consisted of naive CD4+ T cells sorted from blood. Subset given: CD45RA+ positively selected.

CDR3 residues: CAETDQRGYNEQFF. CDR3 coding DNA: TGTGCCGAAACCGACCAGCGGGGGTACAATGAGCAGTTCTTC. The chain recombines TRBV7-9 with TRBJ2-1; TRBD2 matches 8 bases. The V gene's germline CDR1 is SEHNR and CDR2 FQNEAQ (reference sequence). V lost 11 bases to trimming and J lost 4 bases; unmatched junction nucleotides: 10. CDR3 length: 14 residues.